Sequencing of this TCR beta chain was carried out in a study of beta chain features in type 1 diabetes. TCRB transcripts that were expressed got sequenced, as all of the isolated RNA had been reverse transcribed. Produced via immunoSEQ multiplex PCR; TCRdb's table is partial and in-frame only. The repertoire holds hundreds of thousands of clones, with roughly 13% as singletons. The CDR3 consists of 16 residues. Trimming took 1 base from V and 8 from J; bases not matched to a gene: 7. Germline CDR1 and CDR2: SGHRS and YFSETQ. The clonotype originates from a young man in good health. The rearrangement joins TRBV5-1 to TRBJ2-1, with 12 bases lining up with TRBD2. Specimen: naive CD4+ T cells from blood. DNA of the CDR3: TGCGCCAGCAGCTTGTCTAGCGGGGGGGCCATCGATGAGCAGTTCTTC. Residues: CASSLSSGGAIDEQFF.